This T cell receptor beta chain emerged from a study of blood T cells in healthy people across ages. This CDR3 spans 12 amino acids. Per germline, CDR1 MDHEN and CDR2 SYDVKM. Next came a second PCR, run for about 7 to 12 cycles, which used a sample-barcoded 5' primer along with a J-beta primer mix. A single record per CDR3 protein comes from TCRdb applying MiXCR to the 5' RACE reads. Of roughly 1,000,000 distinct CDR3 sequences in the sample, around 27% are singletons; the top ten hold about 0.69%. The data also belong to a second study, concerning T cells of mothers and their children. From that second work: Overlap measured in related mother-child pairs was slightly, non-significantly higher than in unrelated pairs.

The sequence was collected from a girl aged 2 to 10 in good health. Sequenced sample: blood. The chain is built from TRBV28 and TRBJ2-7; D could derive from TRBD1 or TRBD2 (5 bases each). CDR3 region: CATGGPTFEQYF. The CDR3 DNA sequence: TGTGCTACTGGGGGACCAACCTTCGAGCAGTACTTC.